Following are 27 T cell receptor beta chains from one sample sequenced in a study of identical twins. MiXCR, applied by TCRdb to the 5' RACE reads, yields one record per CDR3 protein. The data hold hundreds of thousands of distinct CDR3 sequences, with more than 9% observed a single time. These data were also filed under a second study, of yellow fever vaccine responses in identical twins.

Sequencing was performed on CD8+ T cells sorted from blood. These receptors all come from a woman in her late teens or twenties in good health.

This clonotype was recorded many times. The rearrangement links TRBV4-1 to TRBJ2-5; TRBD1 is a possible D gene (6 bases). The germline V and J ends were trimmed by 3 bases and 6 bases, with 20 bases remaining between them. The CDR3 extends over 16 amino acids. Germline V gives CDR1 MGHRA, CDR2 YSYEKL. CDR3 bases: TGCGCCAGCAGCCATTTAAGAGGGGGAAACTTTAAGACCCAGTACTTC. Its translation is CASSHLRGGNFKTQYF.

This clonotype was seen at least ten times. The chain joins TRBV12-3 or TRBV12-4 to TRBJ1-2; D remains ambiguous. CDR3 size: 14 residues. Between the trimmed V and J ends, which lost 3 bases and 6 bases, there was a span of 14 bases. CDR3 sequence: CASSLGFRSNGYTF. The CDR3 region has the DNA TGTGCCAGCAGTTTGGGGTTCCGGTCAAATGGCTACACCTTC.

DNA for the CDR3: TGTGCCAGCAGCCGGACTGTTACCGGGGAGCTGTTTTTT. As protein: CASSRTVTGELFF. This rearrangement joins TRBV7-9 to TRBJ2-2; tentatively, D is TRBD2 (5 bases). CDR1 and CDR2 (germline): SEHNR, FQNEAQ (reference sequence). The CDR3 totals 13 residues. Between the trimmed V and J ends, which lost 5 bases and 5 bases, there was a span of 9 bases.

The chain combines TRBV6-1 with TRBJ2-5, with 7 nucleotides matching TRBD1. The CDR3 totals 14 residues. Germline CDR1 is MNHNS and CDR2 is SASEGT. J was trimmed by 2 bases and V by 10 bases; bases with no gene match: 10. The CDR3 DNA follows: TGTGCCATCGGAGCCGAGGGACAGCAAGAGACCCAGTACTTC. It specifies CAIGAEGQQETQYF.

The rearrangement links TRBV6-4 to TRBJ2-2, with D unresolved. The CDR3 has 14 residues. The V end was cut by 3 bases, the J end by 6 bases, with 11 bases between. The V gene's germline CDR1 is MRHNA and CDR2 SNTAGT. Written as DNA, the CDR3 is TGTGCCAGCAGTGAGGGCCTCGGACCCGGGGAGCTGTTTTTT. It translates to CASSEGLGPGELFF.

The rearrangement uses TRBV7-6 and TRBJ2-5; D not certain. Trimming removed 1 base from V and 5 bases from J, with 17 bases in between. Germline V gene data show CDR1 as SGHVS and CDR2 as FNYEAQ. The CDR3 spans 16 residues. The CDR3 loop is CASSLVYIDFGETQYF. CDR3 bases: TGTGCCAGCAGCTTAGTTTATATCGACTTCGGGGAGACCCAGTACTTC.

CDR3 DNA: TGTGCCAGCAGTACCGGGACCGGTACCTATGGCTACACCTTC. It translates to CASSTGTGTYGYTF. V usage is TRBV6-1 and J usage is TRBJ1-2; a possible D gene is TRBD1 (5 bases). V was pared by 5 bases and J by 4 bases, with 14 bases between. Germline loops: CDR1 MNHNS, CDR2 SASEGT. The CDR3 consists of 14 residues.

This clonotype has a handful of counts. CDR3 DNA sequence: TGTGCCATCAGTGATATTAGCGGGAGTCTCTACAATGAGCAGTTCTTC. Its protein product is CAISDISGSLYNEQFF. The gene calls are TRBV10-3 and TRBJ2-1; 9 bases are a match to TRBD2. The CDR3 is made up of 16 amino acids. Germline V gives CDR1 ENHRY, CDR2 SYGVKD. Germline trimming cut 3 bases from V and 3 bases from J; bases unmatched to any gene: 6.

This clonotype occurred many times. V gene TRBV14 combines with J gene TRBJ2-1; TRBD2 is a possible D gene (5 bases). CDR3 size: 14 residues. Germline values: CDR1 SGHDN, CDR2 FVKESK. The V end lost 4 bases, the J end lost 1 base, and 8 bases lay between the germline ends. CDR3 coding DNA: TGTGCCAGCAGCCGGGAGAGTTCCTACAATGAGCAGTTCTTC. Amino acid sequence: CASSRESSYNEQFF.

This clonotype has ten or more counts. The V gene is TRBV6-2 or TRBV6-3, the J gene TRBJ2-3; 11 nucleotides align to TRBD2. CDR3 length: 15 amino acids. Trimming took 5 bases from V and 4 from J; bases not matched to a gene: 5. Germline values: CDR1 MNHEY, CDR2 SVGEGT. CDR3 residues: CASSGASGGPDTQYF. CDR3 coding DNA: TGTGCCAGCAGTGGGGCTAGCGGGGGGCCAGATACGCAGTATTTT.

A word on this clonotype: A much bigger clone sits one base away, suggesting this may be a read error. The gene calls are TRBV6-6 and TRBJ2-3, with D maybe TRBD2 (6 bases). In germline, CDR1 is MNHNY, CDR2 SVGAGI (reference sequence). The length of the CDR3 is 11 residues. CDR3 sequence: CPSRLADTQYF. In nucleotides, the CDR3 is TGTCCCAGCAGACTAGCAGATACGCAGTATTTT.

The V call is TRBV9, the J call TRBJ2-2; TRBD1 or TRBD2 may be the D gene (5 bases each). Germline V gene lookup returns CDR1 SGDLS and CDR2 YYNGEE. V dropped 3 bases and J dropped 0 bases, with 12 bases sitting between them. The CDR3 sequence is 16 residues long. The CDR3 loop is CASSGVGAANTGELFF. The DNA for the CDR3 is TGTGCCAGCAGCGGCGTCGGGGCTGCGAACACCGGGGAGCTGTTTTTT.

This clonotype was picked up one time. The chain couples TRBV9 to TRBJ2-6; 9 nucleotides align to TRBD2. The CDR3 has 18 residues. CDR1 is SGDLS, CDR2 YYNGEE, per germline. With 1 base clipped from V and 0 bases from J, the junction kept 5 bases outside the gene matches. As DNA, the CDR3 is TGTGCCAGCAGCGTAAAAGCGGGGGGCCTCTCTGGGGCCAACGTCCTGACTTTC. This encodes CASSVKAGGLSGANVLTF.

The table lists this clonotype with many counts. The gene calls are TRBV12-3 or TRBV12-4 and TRBJ2-3, with no clear D. The CDR3 sequence is 11 residues long. Trimming took 7 bases from V and 5 from J, leaving 7 bases between them. This CDR3 is CASTFGDTQYF. The CDR3 DNA reads as TGTGCCAGCACGTTTGGAGATACGCAGTATTTT.

This clonotype was detected ten times or more. This rearrangement joins TRBV12-3 or TRBV12-4 to TRBJ1-2; D uncertain. Trimming cost V 6 bases and J 8 bases, with 16 bases left between them. This CDR3 spans 13 amino acids. The CDR3 nucleotides read TGTGCCAGCAGCGACCGGGTCCAGGAGGGCTACACCTTC. This sequence encodes CASSDRVQEGYTF.

This clonotype was seen once. The chain's CDR3 is CASSLTPSRDAPRGTQYF. CDR3 coding DNA: TGTGCCAGCAGCCTCACCCCGTCCCGGGACGCCCCTCGGGGGACCCAGTACTTC. The rearrangement links TRBV6-2 or TRBV6-3 to TRBJ2-5; D tentatively fits TRBD1 or TRBD2 (5 bases each). Germline V gene data show CDR1 as MNHEY and CDR2 as SVGEGT. This CDR3 comprises 18 residues. The germline V and J ends were trimmed by 6 bases and 7 bases, with 30 bases remaining between them.

This chain uses TRBV4-1 with TRBJ2-1; D not certain. Germline values: CDR1 MGHRA, CDR2 YSYEKL. The V gene lost 3 bases and the J gene lost 4 bases, with 7 bases spanning the gap. CDR3 length: 13 residues. Here the CDR3 reads CASSQVRYNEQFF. In DNA, the CDR3 is TGCGCCAGCAGCCAGGTGCGATACAATGAGCAGTTCTTC.

This clonotype came up a few times. The chain couples TRBV20-1 to TRBJ2-1, with 8 bases identical to TRBD1. There are 16 residues in the CDR3. J gave up 1 base and V 6 bases, and 11 bases lay outside the gene matches. Germline CDR1 and CDR2: DFQATT and SNEGSKA (reference sequence). CDR3 DNA: TGCAGTGCCGAACCTTTGGACAGGGCGTCCTACAATGAGCAGTTCTTC. Protein sequence: CSAEPLDRASYNEQFF.

The table lists this clonotype with a few counts. The CDR3 reads CASSATTGGINEQFF. DNA of the CDR3: TGTGCCAGCAGTGCGACGACAGGGGGGATTAATGAGCAGTTCTTC. This chain joins TRBV12-3 or TRBV12-4 and TRBJ2-1; 9 positions agree with TRBD1. Trimming cost V 5 bases and J 7 bases; bases outside gene matches: 9. This CDR3 has 15 amino acids.

This chain joins TRBV11-2 and TRBJ2-4; 8 bases match TRBD2. This CDR3 has 15 residues. Trimming cost V 4 bases and J 4 bases; bases outside gene matches: 6. Germline V gene data show CDR1 as SGHAT and CDR2 as FQNNGV. CDR3 residues: CASSSPTSAKNIQYF. The CDR3 region has the DNA TGTGCCAGCAGCTCTCCGACTAGCGCTAAAAACATTCAGTACTTC.

This chain connects TRBV20-1 to TRBJ2-7, with TRBD2 identical over 7 bases. This CDR3 has 14 residues. The germline CDR1 and CDR2 sequences are DFQATT and SNEGSKA (reference sequence). Losses at the gene ends were 5 bases for V and 2 bases for J; bases not matched to a gene: 9. CDR3 sequence: CSAHTLAGAYEQYF. CDR3 DNA sequence: TGCAGTGCTCACACCCTTGCGGGAGCCTACGAGCAGTACTTC.

This clonotype was seen a few times. The chain recombines TRBV4-1 with TRBJ2-3, with D possibly being TRBD1 or TRBD2 (5 bases each). The V end was cut by 1 base, the J end by 1 base, with 15 bases between. Per the germline V gene, CDR1 is MGHRA and CDR2 is YSYEKL. This CDR3 is built from 17 residues. The CDR3 nucleotides are TGCGCCAGCAGCCAAGTGAGGGACCTCCGGGGCACAGATACGCAGTATTTT. This translates into CASSQVRDLRGTDTQYF.

This chain links TRBV20-1 with TRBJ2-1; the D is unclear. Trimming cost V 7 bases and J 5 bases, with 9 bases left between them. Germline V gives CDR1 DFQATT, CDR2 SNEGSKA (reference sequence). This CDR3 has 11 residues. This CDR3 is CSGGYHNEQFF. The CDR3 nucleotides read TGCAGTGGAGGCTACCACAATGAGCAGTTCTTC.

The chain recombines TRBV7-7 with TRBJ2-1, with unresolved D. Germline CDR1 reads SSHAT; CDR2 reads FNYEAQ (reference sequence). V lost 5 bases to trimming and J lost 5 bases, with 10 bases between them. There are 13 residues in the CDR3. The CDR3 region is CASSQSLDNEQFF. CDR3 DNA: TGTGCCAGCAGCCAATCGTTGGACAATGAGCAGTTCTTC. Using reference TRBV7-7 and TRBJ2-1 for the parts outside the CDR3, the full variable domain is GAGVSQSPRYKVTKRGQDVTLRCDPISSHATLYWYQQALGQGPEFLTYFNYEAQPDKSGLPSDRFSAERPEGSISTLTIQRTEQRDSAMYRCASSQSLDNEQFFGPGTRLTVL.

In DNA, the CDR3 is TGTGCCAGCCCTGGGGGACAGGAAGCGAGCTCCTACAATGAGCAGTTCTTC. Amino acids: CASPGGQEASSYNEQFF. This chain uses TRBV2 with TRBJ2-1; 8 nucleotides align to TRBD1. There are 17 residues in the CDR3. Trimming took 8 bases from V and 0 from J; bases not matched to a gene: 12. CDR1 SNHLY and CDR2 FYNNEI come from the germline V gene.

The chain joins TRBV20-1 to TRBJ1-1; D unclear. The CDR3 consists of 19 residues. CDR1 is DFQATT, CDR2 SNEGSKA, per germline (reference sequence). Trimming cost V 0 bases and J 3 bases, with 26 bases left between them. The CDR3 nucleotides read TGCAGTGCTAGAGATTTTCGCGGGAATAGAGGGAATGCGGACACTGAAGCTTTCTTT. It specifies CSARDFRGNRGNADTEAFF.

The V gene is TRBV4-1, the J gene TRBJ2-7; no clear D gene. V gave up 0 bases and J gave up 4 bases, with 7 bases separating them. This CDR3 region has 13 residues. Germline CDR1 and CDR2: MGHRA and YSYEKL. CDR3 sequence: CASSQDGNYEQYV. The CDR3 DNA sequence: TGCGCCAGCAGCCAAGATGGTAATTACGAGCAGTACGTC.